Here is one T cell receptor (beta chain) with its context. Germline values: CDR1 LNHDA, CDR2 SQIVND (reference sequence). V lost 4 bases, J lost 8 bases, and 8 bases stayed unmatched. The CDR3 has 15 amino acids. This sample was taken from a study of blood T cell repertoires in COVID-19. TCRdb keeps only in-frame clones here, not all; method: immunoSEQ multiplex PCR. There are fewer than 350,000 clones in the sample; roughly nine tenths occur only once, and 10% to 15% lies in the top ten. The chain employs TRBV19 and TRBJ2-1; 10 bases are shared with TRBD1. The receptor comes from a woman aged 30 to 39 with COVID-19, enrolled during active disease. The sequencing input was peripheral blood. DNA for the CDR3: TGTGCCAGTAGTAGGACAGGGGGTGTGAGGGATGAGCAGTTCTTC. The encoded protein is CASSRTGGVRDEQFF.